This TCR beta chain was documented in a study of cytomegalovirus exposure and HLA in healthy donors (dated 2017 in TCRdb). About the investigation overall: In an earlier analysis of some 550 of the donors, roughly 300 Gb of sequence data and some 120 million unique TCR beta sequences from about 180 million T cells were reported. Approximately 300 gigabases of sequencing data and around 90 million unique TCR sequences made up an early release that covered 500 to 700 HLA-typed donors. The genetic ancestry cluster associated with self-reported Caucasian donors included over 65% of the roughly 400 genotyped donors. The study was designed to test whether signatures of past pathogen exposure could be identified by cataloging public T cell receptors. The T cell repertoires of about 700 subjects were profiled by immunosequencing and related to cytomegalovirus serostatus. In addition to the first cohort of several hundred subjects, a separate validation cohort of some 120 different subjects was used. To predict cytomegalovirus infection status, the study brought together high-throughput TCR immunosequencing, statistical association of individual TCRs with disease status, and machine learning. A later analysis re-examined previously published TCR beta repertoires from hundreds of donors and added high-resolution HLA genotyping to investigate patterns of TCR occurrence. Rather than using new phenotypic data, the later analysis identified candidate immune exposures from TCR beta sequences and from how often those sequences occurred across donors. To decide whether each TCR beta V gene segment behaved as functional or pseudogenic, an earlier analysis of approximately 600 of the donors relied on high-throughput TCR beta sequencing. Alongside the repertoire data, information on donor age, sex, ethnicity and CMV serostatus was compiled. A later genetic analysis took genome-wide SNP genotypes for 398 of the 666 donors and used that subset as a discovery cohort. Every discovery cohort repertoire had been produced on one sequencing platform. Class I and class II HLA loci were covered by the typing at four-digit resolution. Typing coverage varied by locus: about 620-630 donors for A, B, C, DRB1 and DQB1; roughly 500 for DQA1; 600 to 610 for DPA1; 450 to 480 for DPB1. A handful of DR-DQ haplotypes were handled as single units for association and clustering because linkage in the cohort was strong. Across some 400 genotyped donors of the cohort, an average of approximately 200,000 unique TCR beta nucleotide sequences per donor were sequenced, and roughly 20% of those sequences were non-productive. Study-level results and caveats: In an earlier analysis of approximately 590 of the donors, most TCR beta V segments appeared in productive rearrangements about 87% or about 30% of the time, broadly matching IMGT annotations. According to a later analysis, parvovirus B19, influenza, CMV and Epstein-Barr virus appeared linked to several top co-occurrence clusters. The cohort was sequenced for TCR beta chains only, and without alpha or paired-chain data the features that could be detected were limited. CMV serostatus was the only immune exposure information available for the cohort. A later analysis found that HLA-associated TCR beta chains were more clonally expanded and had lower generation probabilities than equally common non-associated chains. It was suggested by the authors that the approach could potentially be generalized to other disease states and immunological phenotypes. Three of the identified cytomegalovirus-associated TCR beta chains were confirmed in vitro to be specific for cytomegalovirus antigens. Some IMGT-functional V segments, including TRBV6-2 and TRBV6-3, could not be told apart with the 87-base-pair reads, so those segments were excluded. When HLA alleles, especially DR and DQ, strongly co-occurred, TCR associations were difficult to assign to individual alleles. The sequencing pipeline was judged likely to have produced a cluster of highly shared sequence variants as a technical artifact. In a later genetic analysis, a missense DCLRE1C variant was associated with V-gene and J-gene trimming of TCR beta chains, and the association was replicated in an independent cohort. Most TCR sequences were observed very rarely across donors, whereas some public TCRs were present in many individuals. At a false discovery rate of 0.05, a later analysis linked around 17,000 TCR beta sequences to specific HLA alleles. In both the original and validation cohorts, the classifier was reported to diagnose cytomegalovirus status with high specificity and sensitivity. In the study, 150 to 200 TCR beta chains were listed as associated with cytomegalovirus. In a later analysis, the rate of TCR association differed among HLA loci, with DRB1 alleles having the most associated TCRs and HLA-C alleles having the fewest. Because HLA typing was unavailable for some donors at each locus, only the typed subset was used in association tests. A further reported finding was that TCR beta sequences accurately predicted the HLA-A and HLA-B alleles for most subjects in the first cohort. In a later genetic analysis, fewer N-insertions in productive TCRs were reported among donors in an Asian-associated ancestry cluster than the 666-donor mean. A later analysis found that most CMV-associated TCR beta chains appeared HLA-restricted, with HLA associations seemingly driven largely by CMV exposure. The earlier analysis of nearly 600 of the donors excluded fewer than 20 rarely observed V segments, including chromosome 9 orphons, because counts were too low. Linkage disequilibrium might explain the correlated functional status among segregating V segments, but an unknown experimental factor could not be ruled out. The presence/absence analyses assumed that sequencing depth was roughly uniform across donors, and that assumption may not be true.

Receptor libraries were prepared by the immunoSEQ multiplex PCR assay. The multiplex PCR relied on a mix of 60 forward primers for TCR Vbeta segments and 13 reverse primers for TCR Jbeta segments. A multiplex PCR assay on genomic DNA amplified the CDR3 region of rearranged TCR beta genes. On the Illumina HiSeq System, the amplified TCR beta libraries were sequenced as 87-base-pair reads. On the study's bioinformatics: A later analysis tallied some 79 million unique TCR beta chains across the 600 to 700 repertoires, and about 10 million of those chains were shared by two or more donors. A nearest-neighbor algorithm error-corrected the raw reads and collapsed the reads into unique sequences, merging closely related sequences to remove PCR and sequencing errors. To assign V, D and J gene segments, CDR3 sequences were aligned to IMGT reference sequences. For a sequence to be retained, a match of at least six nucleotides was required to both a V gene segment and a J gene segment. Rearrangements were classified as productive when the CDR3 lacked stop codons and remained in frame with V and J, and all other rearrangements were classified as non-productive. CDR3 was defined according to IMGT convention as the region running from the second conserved V-encoded cysteine to the conserved J-encoded phenylalanine. In an earlier analysis of around 540 of the donors, sequences lacking an unambiguous match to a single V gene segment were excluded. In an earlier analysis of some 590 of the donors, a V segment was called functional when productive rearrangements were above 56.7%, and segregating when the standard deviation between donors exceeded 5%. A statistical classification framework was built to diagnose cytomegalovirus status from the catalog of TCR beta chain sequences. A later analysis assigned V and J genes by comparing TCR nucleotide sequences with IMGT/GENE-DB human TR gene sequences. Using the TCRdist pipeline, a later analysis assigned CDR3 sequences along with most-parsimonious VDJ recombination scenarios. In a later analysis, every TCR beta chain was defined by the combination of its CDR3 amino acid sequence and its V-gene family, and reads without a unique V-gene family were dropped. To address suspected cross-contamination and a sequencing artifact, a later analysis removed a few hundred highly shared, low-generation-probability nucleotide sequences. A later analysis calculated a clonal expansion index for each public chain from normalized within-repertoire ranks of inferred template counts. In a later analysis, generation probabilities were computed using a VDJ recombination model fitted to out-of-frame rearrangements, and the results were checked against IGoR. In a later analysis, hypergeometric tests were used to score TCR-TCR, TCR-HLA and TCR-CMV co-occurrence, with a repertoire-size bias correction applied to TCR pairs. In a later analysis, false discovery rates were estimated by permuting HLA or CMV assignments 20 times. In a later analysis, co-occurring TCRs were grouped using DBSCAN, and TCRdist sequence similarity was added for clustering within HLA-allele-positive subsets. Repertoires with fewer than 30,000 or more than 120,000 public chains, plus five repertoires with anomalous nucleotide sharing, were excluded from co-occurrence clustering. TCRdb carries this immuneACCESS record with in-frame sequences only. Its versions omit some clonotypes, under half of them owing to an unresolved V gene in the studies checked, with the rest unexplained. V, J and clone size derive from that table, while D and trimming were established from the DNA sequence. Across this sample there are more than 95,000 clones, with around 78% seen only once. Of the sample, approximately 3.8% is held by the ten largest clones.

This clone was observed a single time. No cognate antigen has been identified for it. It has no much larger one-base neighbor in the sample; base qualities were not kept. Spanning cysteine to phenylalanine, the CDR3 consists of 18 amino acids. Of the read, only the CDR3 DNA is kept; its 54 bases are in frame from base 1. The junction carries 16 bases between V and J, which are trimmed by 1 base and 0 bases respectively. The germline V gene (reference sequence) specifies LNHNV as CDR1 and YYDKDF as CDR2. The cohort consisted of 670 or so healthy bone marrow donors. All cohort members were sampled while nominally healthy, although unrecorded immune exposures were likely present. The donor tested CMV seronegative, placing the donor among the approximately 400 seronegative members of the cohort. A peripheral blood sample was collected from each donor, and TCR beta sequencing was performed on peripheral blood mononuclear cells. Genomic DNA was extracted from the blood cell samples with the Qiagen DNeasy Blood Extraction Kit.

This chain is built from TRBV15 and TRBJ1-5, with the D gene not clear enough to name. The sequence was collected from a man aged 40-49 years in good health and CMV-seronegative. Sequenced input: PBMCs. The DNA sequence is given as TGTGCCACCAGCAGAGGGCCCGCGGGCGGAGATAGCAATCAGCCCCAGCATTTT. It specifies CATSRGPAGGDSNQPQHF.